The 7 T cell receptor beta chains presented below share a single source sample, sequenced in a study of T cells in Graves' hyperthyroidism and ophthalmopathy. From RNA transcripts, TCR beta CDR3 regions were amplified. HTBI primers were the set used in a first-round RT-PCR of the TCR CDR3. TCRdb reprocessed the multiplex PCR reads via MiXCR and lists one record per CDR3 protein. The top ten hold roughly 8.2% of the sample, which has about 610,000 distinct CDR3 sequences, roughly 50% seen once. Sequenced sample: peripheral blood or thyroid tissue (not recorded which). These receptors originate from a woman aged 18-29 years with Graves' hyperthyroidism.

This sequence joins TRBV20-1 and TRBJ1-2; D unresolved. V was shortened by 0 bases and J by 7 bases, with 15 bases between the two germline ends. The CDR3 loop spans 14 amino acids. Germline CDR1 DFQATT, CDR2 SNEGSKA (reference sequence). The CDR3 loop reads CSARDGGVPFGYTF. The DNA for the CDR3 is TGCAGTGCTAGAGATGGCGGGGTCCCCTTTGGCTACACCTTC.

V is TRBV27 and J is TRBJ2-7; a weak D match, TRBD2 (5 bases). Germline CDR1 is MNHEY and CDR2 is SMNVEV (reference sequence). There are 12 residues in the CDR3. V lost 8 bases and J lost 1, with 9 bases in between. The CDR3 spells CASGRVSYEQYF. The CDR3 nucleotides are TGTGCCAGCGGGCGGGTTTCCTACGAGCAGTACTTC.

V is TRBV29-1 and J is TRBJ1-2, with D unclear. This CDR3 is 9 amino acids long. The germline V gene encodes CDR1 SQVTM and CDR2 ANQGSEA. The CDR3 protein is CSLGDGYTF. DNA for the CDR3: TGCAGTCTGGGAGATGGCTACACCTTC.

The genes are TRBV10-2 and TRBJ1-5; D is unresolved. Germline V gene lookup returns CDR1 WSHSY and CDR2 SAAADI. Trimming removed 2 bases from V and 10 bases from J, with 12 bases in between. This CDR3 has 13 residues. CDR3 sequence reads: CASSEDPNSPQHF. The DNA of the CDR3 is TGCGCCAGCAGTGAGGATCCGAATTCACCCCAGCATTTT.

The table lists this clonotype with many counts. The V and J genes are TRBV6-6 and TRBJ1-1; D ambiguous. V was shortened by 5 bases and J by 1 base, with 5 bases between the two germline ends. Looked up from germline, CDR1 is MNHNY and CDR2 is SVGAGI (reference sequence). This CDR3 is 12 amino acids long. The CDR3 DNA reads TGTGCCAGCAGTCAGTGGAACACTGAAGCTTTCTTT. Its protein is CASSQWNTEAFF.

The rearrangement uses TRBV10-3 and TRBJ1-1; D gene ambiguous. This CDR3 region has 15 residues. Germline values: CDR1 ENHRY, CDR2 SYGVKD. V dropped 6 bases and J dropped 2 bases, with 16 bases sitting between them. CDR3 sequence (DNA): TGTGCCATCAGCCGGCGGGAGGCCGTCAACACTGAAGCTTTCTTT. This sequence encodes CAISRREAVNTEAFF.

CDR3 DNA: TGTGCCAGCAGCTTAGGCACAGGGAAGAAGGTCTACACCTTC. Protein product: CASSLGTGKKVYTF. J is TRBJ1-2 and V is TRBV7-8; maybe TRBD1 (6 bases). This CDR3 is built from 14 residues. V lost 1 base, J lost 10 bases, and 16 bases lay in between. From germline, CDR1 is SGHVS and CDR2 FQNEAQ.